Listed here are 10 T cell receptor beta chains from one sample, sequenced in a study of HIV-infected children after antiretroviral therapy interruption (dated by TCRdb to about 2019). Library construction relied on 3' RACE. These reads were obtained on an Illumina MiSeq. TCR libraries were generated from RNA by a 3' RACE protocol incorporating unique molecular identifiers so that PCR amplification bias could be corrected. In TCRdb, the public reads were trimmed at Q25 with fastp and aligned with MiXCR, with productive beta chains retained. Identical CDR3 proteins give one entry, which carries the most common genes and DNA. The sample table lists about 46,000 distinct CDR3 sequences, 3.5% to 5% of them with a count of one. 0.55% to 0.85% of the sample belongs to the ten largest clones. This sample's treatment or condition label indicates: PENTA 11 planned treatment interruption arm or continuous ART arm.

The source material was CD45RA+ CD4+ T cells from PBMCs, pooled from several time points, sampled from a donor given antiretroviral therapy, either interrupted or continuous. In the paper's terms, the cell subset or site label means: naive CD4+ CD45RA+ CD45RO- T cells. The receptors were gathered from a pool of human donors with HIV.

In its sample, this clonotype was seen many times. This sequence joins TRBV28 and TRBJ2-2; the D gene is possibly TRBD2 (5 bases). The CDR3 has 15 amino acids. The ends were cut back, 2 bases at V and 7 bases at J, with 14 bases in the middle. Germline values: CDR1 MDHEN, CDR2 SYDVKM. The CDR3 nucleotides read TGTGCCAGCAGTTTAGTAGGACTCACGAACGGGGAGCTGTTTTTT. It translates to CASSLVGLTNGELFF.

The chain uses TRBV29-1 and TRBJ1-1; the D is unclear. The CDR3 sequence is 13 residues long. The germline V and J ends were trimmed by 8 bases and 0 bases, with 13 bases remaining between them. Germline assignment: CDR1 SQVTM and CDR2 ANQGSEA. The CDR3 region is CSYGDNMNTEAFF. CDR3 bases: TGCAGCTACGGAGATAATATGAACACTGAAGCTTTCTTT.

This clonotype was seen many times. V and J are TRBV3-1 and TRBJ1-6; 9 bases line up with TRBD1. Trimming removed 5 bases from V and 10 bases from J; junction bases left unmatched: 9. This CDR3 spans 15 amino acids. From germline, CDR1 is LGHDT and CDR2 YNNKEL (reference sequence). The CDR3 spells CASSFPGQGESPLHF. CDR3 sequence (DNA): TGTGCCAGCAGCTTCCCGGGACAGGGAGAATCACCCCTCCACTTT.

This clonotype was detected ten times or more. The CDR3 coding sequence is TGTGCCAGCGGTCTGACTTACAATGAGCAGTTCTTC. It specifies CASGLTYNEQFF. The chain recombines TRBV28 with TRBJ2-1; D not resolved. The CDR3 runs to 12 residues. With 8 bases removed from V and 4 bases from J, the gap between germline ends came to 9 bases. Per the germline V gene, CDR1 is MDHEN and CDR2 is SYDVKM.

Many counts were recorded for this clonotype. This chain links TRBV29-1 with TRBJ2-2; no clear D. The CDR3 is 11 amino acids. The germline CDR1 and CDR2 sequences are SQVTM and ANQGSEA. The V end was cut by 5 bases, the J end by 4 bases, with 5 bases between. CDR3 sequence reads: CSVWATGELFF. The CDR3 region has the DNA TGCAGCGTTTGGGCCACCGGGGAGCTGTTTTTT.

This clonotype was found many times. The chain employs TRBV7-9 and TRBJ1-4; D unresolved. The germline V and J ends were trimmed by 5 bases and 0 bases, with 13 bases remaining between them. Germline CDR1 is SEHNR and CDR2 is FQNEAQ (reference sequence). CDR3 size: 16 residues. The DNA of the CDR3 is TGTGCCAGCAGCCCAGCTACAGTAGCAACTAATGAAAAACTGTTTTTT. Amino acids: CASSPATVATNEKLFF. Full variable domain (outside the CDR3, taken from reference TRBV7-9 and TRBJ1-4): DTGVSQNPRHKITKRGQNVTFRCDPISEHNRLYWYRQTLGQGPEFLTYFQNEAQLEKSRLLSDRFSAERPKGSFSTLEIQRTEQGDSAMYLCASSPATVATNEKLFFGSGTQLSVL.

This chain links TRBV19 with TRBJ1-2, with D possibly being TRBD1 (5 bases). The CDR3 length is 13 residues. The V and J ends lost 5 bases and 4 bases respectively, with 11 bases between them. Germline CDR1 is LNHDA and CDR2 is SQIVND (reference sequence). CDR3 amino acids: CASSSGQLYGYTF. Written as DNA, the CDR3 is TGTGCCAGTAGTTCGGGGCAGCTCTATGGCTACACCTTC.

In this sample, this clonotype turned up many times. The J gene is TRBJ1-2, the V gene TRBV19, with a possible D match to TRBD1 (6 bases). Germline-derived CDR1 and CDR2 are LNHDA and SQIVND (reference sequence). The CDR3 sequence is 14 residues long. Trimming pared 7 bases from V and 5 bases from J, leaving 17 bases between. The DNA for the CDR3 is TGTGCCAGTACCATACCCGGGACAAATTATGGCTACACCTTC. Residues: CASTIPGTNYGYTF.

This clonotype was counted between two and nine times. The gene calls are TRBV29-1 and TRBJ2-7; D possibly corresponds to TRBD2 (6 bases). CDR3 length: 13 amino acids. Per the germline V gene, CDR1 is SQVTM and CDR2 is ANQGSEA. The V gene lost 6 bases and the J gene lost 5 bases, with 17 bases spanning the gap. CDR3 in amino acids: CSVGPRLGDEQYF. CDR3 bases: TGCAGCGTGGGCCCCCGACTAGGGGACGAGCAGTACTTC.

At least ten counts were recorded for this clonotype. This chain uses TRBV19 with TRBJ1-4, with 9 bases that match TRBD1. The CDR3 runs 14 residues. The V gene end was trimmed by 6 bases and the J gene end by 3 bases; junction bases not matched to a gene: 2. Germline V CDR1 and CDR2: LNHDA, SQIVND (reference sequence). CDR3 DNA: TGTGCCAGTAGACGACAGGGGGCTAATGAAAAACTGTTTTTT. Translated, it gives CASRRQGANEKLFF.